The 27 T cell receptor beta chains given below trace back to one sample, sequenced in a study of blood T cell repertoires in COVID-19. Sequenced by immunoSEQ multiplex PCR; TCRdb stores in-frame clones only, minus some. The profile shows hundreds of thousands of clones, more than 70% of them singletons. The sample comprised peripheral blood. These receptors all come from an elderly woman with COVID-19, enrolled during active disease.

The chain recombines TRBV9 with TRBJ1-4; no clear D. The V and J ends lost 1 base and 0 bases respectively, with 7 bases between them. Germline CDR1 SGDLS, CDR2 YYNGEE. This CDR3 is 15 amino acids long. The CDR3 region has the DNA TGTGCCAGCAGCGTATTAGATGCAACTAATGAAAAACTGTTTTTT. This sequence encodes CASSVLDATNEKLFF.

This clone was recorded once. The V call is TRBV6-5, the J call TRBJ1-2; 10 bases map to TRBD1. The V segment lost 6 bases and the J segment 5 bases; nucleotides outside the gene matches: 6. The length of the CDR3 is 14 residues. CDR1 and CDR2 (germline): MNHEY, SVGAGI. The CDR3 loop is CASRPSGQGYGYTF. The CDR3 nucleotides are TGTGCCAGCAGACCCTCGGGACAGGGGTATGGCTACACCTTC.

This sequence joins TRBV3-1 (or the pseudogene TRBV3-2) and TRBJ2-4, with a weak D call TRBD1 (6 bases). V was pared by 5 bases and J by 6 bases, with 14 bases between. The CDR3 sequence is 14 residues long. Germline V gene data show CDR1 as LGHDT and CDR2 as YNNKEL (reference sequence). The CDR3 spells CASSLGGASNIQYF. DNA for the CDR3: TGTGCCAGCAGCTTAGGGGGAGCCTCAAACATTCAGTACTTC.

The CDR3 coding sequence is TGTGCCAGTAGTCCCGGGACACGTAGCAATCAGCCCCAGCATTTT. Encoded protein: CASSPGTRSNQPQHF. The gene calls are TRBV19 and TRBJ1-5; D is perhaps TRBD1 (6 bases). The germline CDR1 and CDR2 sequences are LNHDA and SQIVND (reference sequence). V was clipped by 5 bases and J by 0 bases, with 11 bases between them. The CDR3 runs to 15 residues.

This clone occurred once. This rearrangement joins TRBV7-9 to TRBJ1-6, with 7 bases matching TRBD1. V was clipped by 4 bases and J by 6 bases; unmatched bases: 9. CDR3 length: 16 residues. Germline lookup yields CDR1 SEHNR and CDR2 FQNEAQ (reference sequence). The CDR3 nucleotides read TGTGCCAGCAGCTCAGTGATCTCAGGGGGTAATTCACCCCTCCACTTT. Residues: CASSSVISGGNSPLHF.

The V and J genes are TRBV6-5 and TRBJ2-3; TRBD1 might be the D (5 bases). Germline V gene lookup returns CDR1 MNHEY and CDR2 SVGAGI. Trimming took 2 bases from V and 0 from J, leaving 12 bases between them. The CDR3 is 16 residues long. The CDR3 nucleotides are TGTGCCAGCAGTTACAGTTTTGGGGCTAGCACAGATACGCAGTATTTT. It specifies CASSYSFGASTDTQYF.

The J gene is TRBJ2-3, the V gene TRBV7-9; 9 bases match TRBD1. V dropped 5 bases and J dropped 3; count of bases not matched to a gene: 9. Germline assignment: CDR1 SEHNR and CDR2 FQNEAQ (reference sequence). This CDR3 region has 16 residues. CDR3 nucleotide sequence: TGTGCCAGCAGCCCCGACAGGGGGAGAAGGACAGATACGCAGTATTTT. Translation gives CASSPDRGRRTDTQYF.

This rearrangement joins TRBV6-6 to TRBJ1-5; 8 positions agree with TRBD1. The CDR3 has 15 amino acids. After removal of 8 bases from V and 3 bases from J, the junction contained 9 bases not matched to a gene. The germline V gene encodes CDR1 MNHNY and CDR2 SVGAGI (reference sequence). CDR3 in amino acids: CASRTGLVVNQPQHF. The CDR3 region has the DNA TGTGCCAGCCGGACAGGGCTGGTTGTCAATCAGCCCCAGCATTTT.

V gene TRBV28 combines with J gene TRBJ1-5; a possible D gene is TRBD1 (5 bases). Germline assignment: CDR1 MDHEN and CDR2 SYDVKM. V lost 5 bases and J lost 10, with 21 bases in between. The CDR3 runs 15 residues. The CDR3 sequence is CASSAEERYQGPQHF. Written as DNA, the CDR3 is TGTGCCAGCAGTGCCGAAGAGAGGTACCAGGGACCCCAGCATTTT.

The chain uses TRBV19 and TRBJ2-3; 10 nucleotides match TRBD2. The CDR3 is made up of 16 amino acids. Germline V gene sequence: CDR1 LNHDA, CDR2 SQIVND (reference sequence). The V and J ends lost 5 bases and 5 bases, in that order; junction bases with no gene match: 10. In nucleotides, the CDR3 is TGTGCCAGTAGTGCATTGTCGGGACTAGCGCAAGATACGCAGTATTTT. Translating gives CASSALSGLAQDTQYF.

CDR3 DNA: TGCGCCAGCAGTGAGTCCGGGGGGGCCGAGGAGACCCAGTACTTC. Translated: CASSESGGAEETQYF. The chain has TRBV10-2 and TRBJ2-5; 8 bases map to TRBD2. The CDR3 covers 15 residues. Germline values: CDR1 WSHSY, CDR2 SAAADI. The junction had 5 bases not matched to a gene; V was cut back by 0 bases and J by 5 bases.

In its sample, this clone was seen once. The V gene is TRBV7-8, the J gene TRBJ1-4; a possible D gene is TRBD1 (6 bases). The ends were cut back, 4 bases at V and 2 bases at J, with 14 bases in the middle. The V gene's germline CDR1 is SGHVS and CDR2 FQNEAQ. This CDR3 has 16 residues. Here the CDR3 reads CASSSKTGTTNEKLFF. CDR3 nucleotide sequence: TGTGCCAGCAGCTCCAAAACAGGGACCACTAATGAAAAACTGTTTTTT. Full variable domain (rest looked up from reference TRBV7-8 and TRBJ1-4): GAGVSQSPRYKVAKRGQDVALRCDPISGHVSLFWYQQALGQGPEFLTYFQNEAQLDKSGLPSDRFFAERPEGSVSTLKIQRTQQEDSAVYLCASSSKTGTTNEKLFFGSGTQLSVL.

The chain joins TRBV5-6 to TRBJ1-2; D gene ambiguous. The V end lost 3 bases, the J end lost 6 bases, and 9 bases lay between the germline ends. From germline, CDR1 is SGHDT and CDR2 YYEEEE. The CDR3 loop spans 12 amino acids. As DNA, the CDR3 is TGTGCCAGCAGCTCCCTGAGGGATGGCTACACCTTC. Amino acids: CASSSLRDGYTF.

The chain joins TRBV15 to TRBJ1-1; tentative D call: TRBD1 (6 bases). Looked up from germline, CDR1 is LNHNV and CDR2 is YYDKDF (reference sequence). V lost 4 bases and J 0 bases, leaving 18 bases between the germline ends. The CDR3 spans 17 residues. The CDR3 region is CATSTQGRNEMNTEAFF. As DNA, the CDR3 is TGTGCCACCAGCACCCAGGGGCGAAATGAAATGAACACTGAAGCTTTCTTT.

The chain uses TRBV5-1 and TRBJ2-1; possibly TRBD1 for D (5 bases). This CDR3 comprises 15 residues. Germline values: CDR1 SGHRS, CDR2 YFSETQ. Deletions cut 0 bases from V and 10 bases from J, with 17 bases between. The CDR3 region is CASSLGQIPGGEQFF. In DNA, the CDR3 is TGCGCCAGCAGCTTGGGACAGATCCCTGGTGGGGAGCAGTTCTTC.

The chain combines TRBV4-1 with TRBJ1-5; 10 nucleotides agree with TRBD1. Germline values: CDR1 MGHRA, CDR2 YSYEKL. V trimming: 0 bases; J trimming: 9 bases; junction bases outside the gene matches: 5. The CDR3 totals 15 residues. CDR3 in amino acids: CASSQDGTGVGPQHF. The CDR3 nucleotides read TGCGCCAGCAGCCAAGATGGGACAGGGGTAGGGCCCCAGCATTTT.

This chain uses TRBV24-1 with TRBJ1-1; TRBD1 is a possible D gene (5 bases). Deletions cut 4 bases from V and 8 bases from J, with 10 bases between. Germline V gene sequence: CDR1 KGHDR, CDR2 SFDVKD. This CDR3 region has 12 residues. CDR3 loop: CATSEADSEAFF. The CDR3, as DNA: TGTGCCACCAGTGAGGCAGACAGCGAAGCTTTCTTT.

The chain joins TRBV7-9 to TRBJ1-2, with D maybe TRBD1 (6 bases). Trimming cost V 8 bases and J 4 bases, with 14 bases left between them. Germline V CDR1 and CDR2: SEHNR, FQNEAQ (reference sequence). The CDR3 is 13 residues long. This CDR3 is CASLDGQSYGYTF. As DNA, the CDR3 is TGTGCCAGCTTGGACGGACAGTCCTATGGCTACACCTTC. Full variable domain (outside the CDR3, taken from reference TRBV7-9 and TRBJ1-2): DTGVSQNPRHKITKRGQNVTFRCDPISEHNRLYWYRQTLGQGPEFLTYFQNEAQLEKSRLLSDRFSAERPKGSFSTLEIQRTEQGDSAMYLCASLDGQSYGYTFGSGTRLTVV.

V gene TRBV12-3 or TRBV12-4 combines with J gene TRBJ2-5, with D hard to call. CDR3 length: 13 residues. The germline V and J ends were trimmed by 3 bases and 3 bases, with 8 bases remaining between them. Here the CDR3 reads CASSFLVEETQYF. In nucleotides, the CDR3 is TGTGCCAGCAGTTTTCTAGTTGAAGAGACCCAGTACTTC.

Remarks on this clone: Other nucleotide sequences from this sample produce the same CDR3. The chain has TRBV6-5 and TRBJ2-7; the D gene is possibly TRBD1 (5 bases). Trimming cost V 5 bases and J 1 base, with 9 bases left between them. Germline V CDR1 and CDR2: MNHEY, SVGAGI. There are 13 residues in the CDR3. CDR3 sequence reads: CASSRSGSYEQYF. In nucleotides, the CDR3 is TGTGCCAGCAGTAGATCAGGGTCCTACGAGCAGTACTTC.

CDR3 region: CASSRYQGNTEAFF. The CDR3 DNA is TGCGCCAGCAGCCGGTATCAGGGGAACACTGAAGCTTTCTTT. This rearrangement joins TRBV5-1 to TRBJ1-1; possible D gene TRBD1, 5 bases. Germline V CDR1 and CDR2: SGHRS, YFSETQ. There are 14 residues in the CDR3. The V end was cut by 4 bases, the J end by 1 base, with 11 bases between.

The V gene is TRBV7-8, the J gene TRBJ2-2; 8 nucleotides line up with TRBD1. The germline V gene has CDR1 SGHVS and CDR2 FQNEAQ. J was trimmed by 7 bases and V by 6 bases; bases with no gene match: 10. This CDR3 is built from 15 residues. The CDR3 region is CASRPGQGLIGELFF. DNA for the CDR3: TGTGCCAGCAGACCAGGACAGGGTTTAATCGGGGAGCTGTTTTTT.

This clone was seen only once. The genes are TRBV5-6 and TRBJ1-5; D uncertain. Germline V gives CDR1 SGHDT, CDR2 YYEEEE. The V end lost 4 bases, the J end lost 0 bases, and 5 bases lay between the germline ends. This CDR3 region has 13 residues. In DNA form, the CDR3 reads TGTGCCAGCAGCGCCTATAGCAATCAGCCCCAGCATTTT. It codes for CASSAYSNQPQHF.

There are a few counts of this clone. The J gene is TRBJ1-1, the V gene TRBV19, with a possible D match to TRBD1 (6 bases). The V gene's germline CDR1 is LNHDA and CDR2 SQIVND (reference sequence). CDR3 length: 15 amino acids. V dropped 7 bases and J dropped 4 bases, with 19 bases sitting between them. Here the CDR3 reads CASTPGSIGGTEAFF. The CDR3 nucleotides are TGTGCCAGTACCCCAGGTTCGATAGGGGGCACTGAAGCTTTCTTT.

This clone was recorded a few times. This chain joins TRBV5-1 and TRBJ2-7, with 10 bases fitting TRBD1. The CDR3 totals 14 residues. The germline V gene has CDR1 SGHRS and CDR2 YFSETQ. Trimming took 4 bases from V and 6 from J; bases not matched to a gene: 7. The DNA for the CDR3 is TGCGCCAGCAGCCAGACAGGGGGCAGTCCCGAGCAGTACTTC. Its protein product is CASSQTGGSPEQYF.

The chain links TRBV6-5 to TRBJ1-2, with 10 bases fitting TRBD1. With 6 bases clipped from V and 6 bases from J, the junction kept 7 bases outside the gene matches. Germline CDR1 reads MNHEY; CDR2 reads SVGAGI. The CDR3 has 14 amino acids. The CDR3 bases are TGTGCCAGCAGCCCGGGACAGGGGTACAATGGCTACACCTTC. As protein: CASSPGQGYNGYTF.

The CDR3 nucleotides are TGTGCCAGCAGTCCTTTGGAGGGACGAAATTCCGGGGAGCTGTTTTTT. Its translation is CASSPLEGRNSGELFF. This sequence joins TRBV3-1 (or the pseudogene TRBV3-2) and TRBJ2-2, with a tentative D call TRBD2 (6 bases). Per the germline V gene, CDR1 is LGHDT and CDR2 is YNNKEL (reference sequence). V lost 6 bases, J lost 6 bases, and 20 bases lay in between. The length of the CDR3 is 16 residues.